The 4 T cell receptor beta chains below come from one sample, sequenced in a study of blood T cell repertoires in COVID-19 (TCRdb year 2020). The library relied on the immunoSEQ multiplex PCR assay. As stored in TCRdb, this immuneACCESS dataset retains in-frame rearrangements with V and J assigned. A fraction of the clones does not appear; measured against another copy, unresolved V genes explain less than half of the discrepancy, and the remainder lacks a known reason. Recorded for this sample are tens of thousands of clones; around 82% of them occurred a single time. Clones ranked in the top ten supply around 7% of the sample. Specimen: peripheral blood. The receptors stem from a man in his fifties with active or convalescent COVID-19.

This chain uses TRBV30 with TRBJ2-3, with a tentative D call TRBD1 (5 bases). V lost 3 bases, J lost 5 bases, and 9 bases lay in between. The CDR3 extends over 12 amino acids. CDR1 is GTSNPN and CDR2 is SVGIG in the germline V gene (reference sequence). In DNA form, the CDR3 reads TGTGCCTGGAGAGGGGTCGGAGATACGCAGTATTTT. This encodes CAWRGVGDTQYF.

The rearrangement joins TRBV7-8 to TRBJ1-5; D is unclear. The V and J ends lost 1 base and 4 bases respectively, with 5 bases between them. Germline V lookup: CDR1 SGHVS, CDR2 FQNEAQ. The CDR3 runs to 13 residues. CDR3 protein: CASSLVPNQPQHF. CDR3 DNA sequence: TGTGCCAGCAGCTTAGTCCCGAATCAGCCCCAGCATTTT.

The genes are TRBV19 and TRBJ2-7, with 9 positions matching TRBD1. Germline V gene data show CDR1 as LNHDA and CDR2 as SQIVND (reference sequence). There are 14 residues in the CDR3. Trimming removed 3 bases from V and 6 bases from J; junction bases left unmatched: 6. The CDR3 coding sequence is TGTGCCAGTAGTATCGGGACAGGGTTGTTCGAGCAGTACTTC. This sequence encodes CASSIGTGLFEQYF.

This clone has just a few counts. V and J are TRBV20-1 and TRBJ1-2, with D unresolved. Per germline, CDR1 DFQATT and CDR2 SNEGSKA (reference sequence). The CDR3 has 11 amino acids. Trimming shortened V by 4 bases and J by 6 bases, and 9 bases separated the two germline ends. CDR3 sequence reads: CSANDLDGYTF. The DNA for the CDR3 is TGCAGTGCTAACGACTTGGATGGCTACACCTTC.